The T cell receptor beta chain described here comes from a study of blood T cell repertoires in COVID-19. Study background: The analysed material was cDNA or gDNA that came from T cells, B-cell-depleted T cells, or PBMCs.

This CDR3 region has 15 residues. The V and J ends lost 0 bases and 2 bases, in that order; junction bases with no gene match: 0. In germline, CDR1 is MNHEY, CDR2 SMNVEV (reference sequence). Method: immunoSEQ multiplex PCR; TCRdb's copy keeps in-frame clones and lacks some. This sample has approximately 200,000 clones; 80% to 90% occur once, and the top ten carry around 3.3%. This receptor was identified in a man aged 55 to 70 with acute or convalescent COVID-19. The source material was peripheral blood. This chain joins TRBV27 and TRBJ2-7, with 11 bases lining up with TRBD1. CDR3 sequence (DNA): TGTGCCAGCAGTTTATCGGGACAGGGGGCCTACGAGCAGTACTTC. It encodes CASSLSGQGAYEQYF.